This TCR beta chain emerged from a study of response to subunit inactivated influenza vaccine. Overall study results and limits: There was a suggestion from the authors that each seasonal influenza vaccination recruits few new T cells.

TCRdb analysed the RT-PCR reads with MiXCR anew, one entry per CDR3 protein. The sample consists of about 700,000 distinct CDR3 sequences, less than 15% of them appearing once. The V and J ends lost 7 bases and 3 bases respectively, with 13 bases between them. Looked up from germline, CDR1 is ENHRY and CDR2 is SYGVKD. The CDR3 is 14 residues long. Worth noting for this clonotype: Its antigen is undetermined.

Sequences were derived from PBMCs from blood, sampled 14 to 15 days before vaccination. The rearrangement uses TRBV10-3 and TRBJ2-1, with D possibly being TRBD2 (6 bases). The receptor comes from a man aged 50-60 years who received an inactivated influenza vaccine. Here the CDR3 reads CAITERALYNEQFF. The DNA of the CDR3 is TGTGCCATCACCGAGCGGGCGCTCTACAATGAGCAGTTCTTC.